These T cell receptor beta chains were read from a single sample in a study of shared clonotypes between healthy human individuals. The data were produced by immunoSEQ multiplex PCR, yet TCRdb's version contains in-frame clones alone and is incomplete. The sample gives under 1 million clones, about 97% of which show up once; under 0.25% is in the top ten. Specimen: naive CD8+ T cells sorted from blood. The receptors stem from a young man in good health. Both conserved end residues are part of each CDR3. The D gene is left open where the match is weak. Only part of the rows carry a size: once, few, many, or a class if the clone is expanded.

TRBD2	TRBV27	-	TRBJ2-7	TGTGCCAGCAGTTGGGCTAGCGGGAGTTCCTACGAGCAGTACTTC	CASSWASGSSYEQYF
TRBD2	TRBV27	-	TRBJ2-3	TGTGCCAGCTCTAGCGGGATTGCAGATACGCAGTATTTT	CASSSGIADTQYF
TRBD1	TRBV28	-	TRBJ1-5	TGTGCCAGCAGCCATGACAGGGACCTTAGCAATCAGCCCCAGCATTTT	CASSHDRDLSNQPQHF
-	TRBV4-1	once	TRBJ2-2	TGCGCCAGCAGCCAAGGCCCTGACACAGTGGGGACCGGGGAGCTGTTTTTT	CASSQGPDTVGTGELFF
-	TRBV4-3	-	TRBJ1-5	TGCGCCAGCAGCCTAACAGGGAGCAATCAGCCCCAGCATTTT	CASSLTGSNQPQHF
-	TRBV10-2	-	TRBJ2-7	TGCGCCAGCAGTGAGATGTACGAGCAGTACTTC	CASSEMYEQYF
-	TRBV6-6	-	TRBJ2-1	TGTGCCAGCGGGGGGTCCTACAATGAGCAGTTCTTC	CASGGSYNEQFF
-	TRBV6-1	-	TRBJ2-7	TGTGCCAGCAGTGAGGGGATGGAATTCGACGAGCAGTACTTC	CASSEGMEFDEQYF
-	TRBV27	-	TRBJ2-1	TGTGCCAGCAGTTTTGTCAATGAGCAGTTCTTC	CASSFVNEQFF
TRBD1	TRBV6-5	-	TRBJ2-2	TGTGCCAGCAGTCCACCAGGGACAGGGAACGGGGAGCTGTTTTTT	CASSPPGTGNGELFF
-	TRBV30	-	TRBJ2-1	TGTGCCTGGGAATCTTCGACAGCCTACAATGAGCAGTTCTTC	CAWESSTAYNEQFF
TRBD1	TRBV15	few	TRBJ2-7	TGTGCCACCAGCAGAGATCACAGGGGGCGGAACGAGCAGTACTTC	CATSRDHRGRNEQYF
-	TRBV6-1	-	TRBJ2-7	TGTGCCAGCAGTGGGACGGACAGCGGAGCCTACGAGCAGTACTTC	CASSGTDSGAYEQYF
TRBD1	TRBV6-5	once	TRBJ2-1	TGTGCCAGCGATTCCGGACAGGGTTACAATGAGCAGTTCTTC	CASDSGQGYNEQFF
-	TRBV7-6	once	TRBJ2-7	TGTGCCAGCAGCACGAACCCCTCTTTCGAGCAGTACTTC	CASSTNPSFEQYF
TRBD2	TRBV18	-	TRBJ2-1	TGTGCCAGCTCACAAAGGACTAGCCCTAAACCGAGCTCCTACAATGAGCAGTTCTTC	CASSQRTSPKPSSYNEQFF
-	TRBV19	-	TRBJ2-5	TGTGCCAGTAGTATTTTTTTGGGAGAGACCCAGTACTTC	CASSIFLGETQYF
-	TRBV29-1	once	TRBJ1-2	TGCAGCGTCGAAGACAGGATGGGCCTCACCTTC	CSVEDRMGLTF
-	TRBV7-9	-	TRBJ1-2	TGTGCCAGCAGCTTAATGGGGAATGGCTACACCTTC	CASSLMGNGYTF
-	TRBV5-1	once	TRBJ2-1	TGCGCCAGCAGCTCGCGGGGAGGTTGGGGACATGAGCAGTTCTTC	CASSSRGGWGHEQFF
TRBD2	TRBV4-1	once	TRBJ2-1	TGCGCCAGCAGCCTAGCGGGACCTGGCAATGAGCAGTTCTTC	CASSLAGPGNEQFF
-	TRBV9	once	TRBJ2-1	TGTGCCAGCTCGGGCAATGAGCAGTTCTTC	CASSGNEQFF
TRBD2	TRBV29-1	-	TRBJ2-3	TGCAGCGTTGGACTAGCGGGACATGGGGATACGCAGTATTTT	CSVGLAGHGDTQYF
-	TRBV7-6	-	TRBJ1-1	TGTGCCAGCAGCTCCAAGGACACTGAAGCTTTCTTT	CASSSKDTEAFF
-	TRBV5-1	-	TRBJ2-6	TGCGCCAGCAGCCCGGTTTGGGATATCTCTGGGGCCAACGTCCTGACTTTC	CASSPVWDISGANVLTF
-	TRBV7-6	-	TRBJ2-7	TGTGCCAGCAGCTTAGCGCTCCAGGGGTACGAGCAGTACTTC	CASSLALQGYEQYF
TRBD1	TRBV7-9	-	TRBJ1-2	TGTGCCGGGACAGGGGCTACCGACTATGGCTACACCTTC	CAGTGATDYGYTF
TRBD1	TRBV6-1	-	TRBJ2-5	TGTGCCAGCATTGGCAGGGGGCATGGGGAGACCCAGTACTTC	CASIGRGHGETQYF
-	TRBV2	-	TRBJ2-2	TGTGCCAGCAGCCACAGACAGGACAAATCGAACACCGGGGAGCTGTTTTTT	CASSHRQDKSNTGELFF
-	TRBV27	-	TRBJ2-1	TGTGCCAGCAGTCCGGGGGACCAGGGGCCCTACAATGAGCAGTTCTTC	CASSPGDQGPYNEQFF
-	TRBV19	-	TRBJ2-7	TGTGCCAGTAGTAGCCAAACAGGGCCCTACGAGCAGTACTTC	CASSSQTGPYEQYF
-	TRBV6-5	-	TRBJ2-5	TGTGCCAGCAGTTACTCTAGTGAGACCCAGTACTTC	CASSYSSETQYF
-	TRBV14	once	TRBJ2-3	TGTGCCAGCAGCCAAAGGGAGGGGGGCACAGATACGCAGTATTTT	CASSQREGGTDTQYF
-	TRBV4-3	-	TRBJ2-5	TGCGCCAGCAGCTCACGACTAGTTGGTTCAGAGACCCAGTACTTC	CASSSRLVGSETQYF
TRBD2	TRBV4-1	-	TRBJ2-1	TGCGCCAGCAGCCACGGACTAGCGGGAGTGGGTGGGGATGAGCAGTTCTTC	CASSHGLAGVGGDEQFF
-	TRBV11-2	-	TRBJ1-5	TGTGCCAGCAGCTCGAGGGGGGGTAGCAATCAGCCCCAGCATTTT	CASSSRGGSNQPQHF
-	TRBV19	once	TRBJ2-7	TGTGCCAGTAGTATAAGGAGAGGAAACGAGCAGTACTTC	CASSIRRGNEQYF
TRBD2	TRBV7-7	once	TRBJ2-1	TGTGCTAGCAGCTTACATCTAGCGGGAGGGCCCAATGAGCAGTTCTTC	CASSLHLAGGPNEQFF
-	TRBV7-9	-	TRBJ2-7	TGTGCCAGCAGCTCAATTCCAGCCTCCTACGAGCAGTACTTC	CASSSIPASYEQYF
-	TRBV29-1	-	TRBJ2-7	TGCAGCTCACTGGTAGAAAGCGGATCTCGCGAGCAGTACTTC	CSSLVESGSREQYF